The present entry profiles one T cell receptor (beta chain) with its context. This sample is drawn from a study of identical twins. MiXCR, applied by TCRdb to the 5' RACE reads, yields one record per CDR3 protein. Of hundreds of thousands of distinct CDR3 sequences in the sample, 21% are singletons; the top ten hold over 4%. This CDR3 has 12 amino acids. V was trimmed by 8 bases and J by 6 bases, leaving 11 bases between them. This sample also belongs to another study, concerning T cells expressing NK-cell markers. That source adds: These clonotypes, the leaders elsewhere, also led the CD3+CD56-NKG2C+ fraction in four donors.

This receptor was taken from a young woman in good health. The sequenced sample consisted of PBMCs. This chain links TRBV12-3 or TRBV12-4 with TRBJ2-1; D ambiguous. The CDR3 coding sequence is TGTGCCAGCGGATGGAACGGCAATGAGCAGTTCTTC. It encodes CASGWNGNEQFF.